This record concerns one TCR beta chain sequence. The method was immunoSEQ multiplex PCR; TCRdb's version includes in-frame clones alone and lacks a portion of them. Of around 200,000 clones in the sample, approximately 86% are singletons; the top ten hold roughly 4.5%. This record comes from a study of blood T cell repertoires in COVID-19. Whole-study context: From T cells, B-cell-depleted T cells, or PBMCs came the material, which was cDNA or gDNA.

The V gene's germline CDR1 is SQVTM and CDR2 ANQGSEA. The CDR3 has 17 residues. Trimming cost V 5 bases and J 1 base; bases outside gene matches: 11. The chain uses TRBV29-1 and TRBJ1-1, with TRBD1 matching over 12 bases. The sample taken for sequencing was PBMCs or T cells enriched from blood (not recorded which). This receptor was obtained from a woman under 40 who had been exposed to COVID-19. The CDR3 is CSVWGMGQGAGNTEAFF. CDR3 nucleotide sequence: TGCAGCGTTTGGGGTATGGGACAGGGGGCGGGGAACACTGAAGCTTTCTTT.